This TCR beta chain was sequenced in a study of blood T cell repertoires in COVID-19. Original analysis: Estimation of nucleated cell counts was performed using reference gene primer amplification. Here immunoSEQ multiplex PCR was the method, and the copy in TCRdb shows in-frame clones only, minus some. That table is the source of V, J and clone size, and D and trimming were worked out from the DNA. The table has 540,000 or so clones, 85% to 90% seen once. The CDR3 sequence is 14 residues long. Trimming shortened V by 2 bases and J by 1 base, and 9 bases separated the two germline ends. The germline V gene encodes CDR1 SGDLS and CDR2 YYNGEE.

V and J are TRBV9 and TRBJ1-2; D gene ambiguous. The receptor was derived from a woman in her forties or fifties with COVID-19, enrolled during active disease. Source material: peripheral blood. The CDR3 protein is CASSVSTNNYGYTF. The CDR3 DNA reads TGTGCCAGCAGCGTTAGCACGAATAACTATGGCTACACCTTC.